These 25 T cell receptor beta chains were all obtained from the same sample, sequenced in a study of T cell repertoires in cytomegalovirus infection. TCRdb itself ran the reads through MiXCR, one entry per CDR3 protein. This sample has 650,000 to 850,000 distinct CDR3 sequences, with under 35% found just once. These receptors' antigens are unknown. This material consisted of cultured CD8+ T cells from PBMCs, taken from culture after CMV antigen stimulation. Receptor source: a human donor in good health (CMV status not recorded). Some clones in this sample may be carry-over from other donors' samples.

The V gene is TRBV19, the J gene TRBJ1-2; D is perhaps TRBD1 (5 bases). The germline gives CDR1 LNHDA, CDR2 SQIVND (reference sequence). The CDR3 has 15 residues. Trimming took off 6 bases at V and 4 bases at J, with 18 bases between the two ends. The CDR3 spells CASSPGGAGGYGYTF. DNA for the CDR3: TGTGCCAGTAGCCCCGGAGGGGCCGGCGGCTATGGCTACACCTTC.

This clonotype was picked up many times. J is TRBJ2-1 and V is TRBV7-8; 10 nucleotides line up with TRBD2. V dropped 5 bases and J dropped 7; count of bases not matched to a gene: 5. This CDR3 has 14 amino acids. Germline CDR1 reads SGHVS; CDR2 reads FQNEAQ. CDR3 amino acids: CASSLPGLANEQFF. CDR3 nucleotide sequence: TGTGCCAGCAGCCTCCCGGGACTAGCGAATGAGCAGTTCTTC.

This rearrangement joins TRBV5-1 to TRBJ2-1, with D uncertain. Looked up from germline, CDR1 is SGHRS and CDR2 is YFSETQ. V was pared by 3 bases and J by 6 bases, with 16 bases between. The CDR3 totals 15 residues. The CDR3 is CASSSQSPPVNEQFF. Here the CDR3 DNA reads TGCGCCAGCAGCTCACAGAGTCCTCCGGTCAATGAGCAGTTCTTC.

There are many counts of this clonotype. The gene calls are TRBV7-8 and TRBJ2-5; 7 nucleotides align to TRBD1. Germline V lookup: CDR1 SGHVS, CDR2 FQNEAQ. V lost 5 bases and J lost 3; bases outside the gene matches: 9. There are 15 residues in the CDR3. The CDR3 here is CASSRLQGQKETQYF. CDR3 DNA: TGTGCCAGCAGCCGCCTACAGGGACAGAAAGAGACCCAGTACTTC.

The chain combines TRBV5-5 with TRBJ2-7; D might be TRBD1 (6 bases). V lost 4 bases, J lost 2 bases, and 28 bases lay in between. The CDR3 covers 19 residues. Per germline, CDR1 SGHKS and CDR2 YYEKEE (reference sequence). CDR3 DNA: TGTGCCAGCAGCCCCATCACAGGGTCCGAAACGGTTCTACCCTACGAGCAGTACTTC. This translates into CASSPITGSETVLPYEQYF.

The chain employs TRBV27 and TRBJ2-2; 11 positions match TRBD1. V shed 6 bases, J shed 5 bases, and the junction held 8 bases outside the gene matches. Germline V CDR1 and CDR2: MNHEY, SMNVEV (reference sequence). CDR3 length: 16 amino acids. The CDR3 region has the DNA TGTGCCAGCAGCTTAGGACAGGGGGCGTATACCGGGGAGCTGTTTTTT. Translating gives CASSLGQGAYTGELFF.

The V gene is TRBV29-1, the J gene TRBJ1-4; D is unclear. Trimming stripped 5 bases from V and 5 bases from J, with 15 bases between. The CDR3 is made up of 14 amino acids. The germline V gene has CDR1 SQVTM and CDR2 ANQGSEA. The CDR3 DNA is TGCAGCGTTTATGTGTGGCAGGACAATGAAAAACTGTTTTTT. The encoded protein is CSVYVWQDNEKLFF.

V gene TRBV6-4 combines with J gene TRBJ2-3; the D is unclear. This CDR3 is built from 14 residues. The germline CDR1 and CDR2 sequences are MRHNA and SNTAGT. V was cut by 6 bases and J by 4 bases, with 14 bases left in between. CDR3 sequence (DNA): TGTGCCAGCAGGGAGTGGTCAATTTCAGATACGCAGTATTTT. Residues: CASREWSISDTQYF.

The gene calls are TRBV4-1 and TRBJ2-1; D is perhaps TRBD2 (5 bases). The ends were cut back, 8 bases at V and 8 bases at J, with 16 bases in the middle. The CDR3 has 13 residues. Per germline, CDR1 MGHRA and CDR2 YSYEKL. The CDR3 region has the DNA TGCGCCAGCGCGCAGCCCGGGATAGATGAGCAGTTCTTC. As protein: CASAQPGIDEQFF.

V usage is TRBV7-8 and J usage is TRBJ2-7; TRBD1 or TRBD2 may be the D gene (5 bases each). CDR3 size: 11 residues. Looked up from germline, CDR1 is SGHVS and CDR2 is FQNEAQ. V shed 6 bases and J shed 7 bases, with 10 bases lying between them. As DNA, the CDR3 is TGTGCCAGCAGTCGGGGCCGGGAGCAGTACGTC. Its translation is CASSRGREQYV.

This chain's CDR3 is CASSRRGLSTDTQYF. The CDR3 DNA sequence: TGTGCCAGCAGCCGGAGGGGTCTAAGCACAGATACGCAGTATTTT. The chain links TRBV11-3 to TRBJ2-3; a possible D gene is TRBD2 (6 bases). The V end was cut by 5 bases, the J end by 0 bases, with 12 bases between. The germline gives CDR1 SGHNT, CDR2 YENEEA. The CDR3 is 15 residues long.

A few counts support this clonotype. This chain links TRBV6-1 with TRBJ2-1, with 13 bases aligning to TRBD2. Germline CDR1 and CDR2: MNHNS and SASEGT. The junction had 11 bases not matched to a gene; V was cut back by 6 bases and J by 9 bases. The CDR3 runs 16 residues. The CDR3 is CASRTDRTSGGFEQFF. In DNA, the CDR3 is TGTGCCAGCAGAACCGACCGGACTAGCGGGGGTTTTGAGCAGTTCTTC.

This chain uses TRBV13 with TRBJ1-6, with 9 bases matching TRBD1. The CDR3 is 15 amino acids. Trimming at V came to 6 bases and at J to 7 bases, leaving 7 bases not matched to a gene. Germline V gene data show CDR1 as PRHDT and CDR2 as FYEKMQ (reference sequence). CDR3 protein: CASSSVGTGNSPLHF. The DNA for the CDR3 is TGTGCCAGCAGTTCGGTAGGGACAGGGAATTCACCCCTCCACTTT.

This chain links TRBV24-1 with TRBJ2-3, with 10 bases fitting TRBD1. CDR3 length: 17 amino acids. The J segment lost 9 bases and the V segment lost 8 bases, leaving 19 bases of the junction unmatched. Germline V lookup: CDR1 KGHDR, CDR2 SFDVKD. For the CDR3, the DNA is TGTGCCACCAACGGAGACCCGGGACAGGGGCTGTTGTGGACGCAGTATTTT. Its protein product is CATNGDPGQGLLWTQYF.

V and J are TRBV7-2 and TRBJ2-5, with no clear D. Germline CDR1 SGHTA, CDR2 FQGNSA. Trimming pared 3 bases from V and 1 base from J, leaving 12 bases between. The CDR3 consists of 15 residues. The CDR3: CASSLGSFPQETQYF. The CDR3 DNA reads as TGTGCCAGCAGCTTGGGCTCCTTCCCCCAAGAGACCCAGTACTTC. The full variable domain, completed using reference TRBV7-2 and TRBJ2-5, is GAGVSQSPSNKVTEKGKDVELRCDPISGHTALYWYRQSLGQGLEFLIYFQGNSAPDKSGLPSDRFSAERTGGSVSTLTIQRTQQEDSAVYLCASSLGSFPQETQYFGPGTRLLVL.

A few counts support this clonotype. Its ends do not fully match the called genes, so a read error is possible. The chain joins TRBV5-1 to TRBJ1-2, with D unclear. This CDR3 spans 16 amino acids. CDR1 is SGHRS, CDR2 YFSETQ, per germline. The CDR3, as DNA: TGCGCCAGCAGTTTGGCGAACAGTCAGACCGTCTATGGCTACACCTTC. Translated: CASSLANSQTVYGYTF. The full variable domain, in which reference TRBV5-1 and TRBJ1-2 provide the parts outside the CDR3, is KAGVTQTPRYLIKTRGQQVTLSCSPISGHRSVSWYQQTPGQGLQFLFEYFSETQRNKGNFPGRFSGRQFSNSRSEMNVSTLELGDSALYLCASSLANSQTVYGYTFGSGTRLTVV.

The V and J genes are TRBV19 and TRBJ2-1; no reliable D call. Trimming took 2 bases from V and 3 from J, leaving 17 bases between them. The germline V gene has CDR1 LNHDA and CDR2 SQIVND (reference sequence). The CDR3 extends over 17 amino acids. For the CDR3, the DNA is TGTGCCAGTAGTATATTAATCGGGCCTACTATCTACAATGAGCAGTTCTTC. Its translation is CASSILIGPTIYNEQFF. The full variable domain, rest sourced from reference TRBV19 and TRBJ2-1, is DGGITQSPKYLFRKEGQNVTLSCEQNLNHDAMYWYRQDPGQGLRLIYYSQIVNDFQKGDIAEGYSVSREKKESFPLTVTSAQKNPTAFYLCASSILIGPTIYNEQFFGPGTRLTVL.

This clonotype was counted at least ten times. This chain links TRBV7-2 with TRBJ1-5, with 7 bases aligning to TRBD1. Germline V gene data show CDR1 as SGHTA and CDR2 as FQGNSA. Trimming at V came to 5 bases and at J to 6 bases, leaving 4 bases not matched to a gene. This CDR3 spans 13 amino acids. Here the CDR3 reads CASSAQGIQPQHF. In DNA, the CDR3 is TGTGCCAGCAGCGCACAGGGGATTCAGCCCCAGCATTTT.

This clonotype was recorded a few times. This rearrangement joins TRBV2 to TRBJ2-7, with D tentatively TRBD2 (5 bases). The V end was cut by 3 bases, the J end by 5 bases, with 5 bases between. CDR3 length: 11 amino acids. Germline assignment: CDR1 SNHLY and CDR2 FYNNEI. CDR3 DNA sequence: TGTGCCAGCAGTGATAGCGACGAGCAGTACTTC. It codes for CASSDSDEQYF.

This rearrangement joins TRBV10-2 to TRBJ1-1; D unresolved. Trimming pared 8 bases from V and 0 bases from J, leaving 19 bases between. The germline gives CDR1 WSHSY, CDR2 SAAADI. The CDR3 covers 16 residues. CDR3 amino acids: CASGLTGGLMNTEAFF. CDR3 DNA: TGCGCCAGCGGTCTCACCGGTGGGCTGATGAACACTGAAGCTTTCTTT.

This clonotype was counted only a few times. CDR3 loop: CASSLEAAPATEAFF. DNA of the CDR3: TGTGCCAGCAGCTTAGAGGCAGCACCGGCCACTGAAGCTTTCTTT. V is TRBV7-8 and J is TRBJ1-1; no clear D. The V end lost 1 base, the J end lost 4 bases, and 13 bases lay between the germline ends. Germline V lookup: CDR1 SGHVS, CDR2 FQNEAQ. The length of the CDR3 is 15 residues.

The chain is built from TRBV12-3 or TRBV12-4 and TRBJ2-5; D remains ambiguous. This CDR3 contains 14 residues. The V end lost 4 bases, the J end lost 4 bases, and 13 bases lay between the germline ends. CDR3 amino acids: CASSSPVPRETQYF. CDR3 sequence (DNA): TGTGCCAGCAGTTCGCCGGTACCACGAGAGACCCAGTACTTC.

This chain connects TRBV6-1 to TRBJ2-7; the D is unclear. V was trimmed by 2 bases and J by 0 bases, leaving 8 bases between them. CDR1 and CDR2 (germline): MNHNS, SASEGT. CDR3 length equals 14 residues. The CDR3 spells CASSETYGSYEQYF. The DNA of the CDR3 is TGTGCCAGCAGTGAAACCTACGGCTCCTACGAGCAGTACTTC.

V and J are TRBV12-3 or TRBV12-4 and TRBJ1-3; D possibly corresponds to TRBD1 (5 bases). The CDR3 length is 17 residues. V was clipped by 1 base and J by 3 bases, with 16 bases between them. As DNA, the CDR3 is TGTGCCAGCAGTTTAGAATCGCACATCCAGGGTGGAAACACCATATATTTT. It is translated as CASSLESHIQGGNTIYF.

This clonotype showed up just a few times. The chain recombines TRBV7-8 with TRBJ1-2; unclear D gene. The CDR3 contains 17 residues. CDR1 is SGHVS and CDR2 is FQNEAQ in the germline V gene. V dropped 0 bases and J dropped 1 base, with 15 bases sitting between them. CDR3 protein: CASSLARDRVINYGYTF. CDR3 nucleotide sequence: TGTGCCAGCAGCTTAGCGCGGGATAGGGTCATTAACTATGGCTACACCTTC.